The T cell receptor beta chain under discussion was sequenced for a study of blood T cell repertoires in COVID-19. Study as a whole: Samples came from the United States, Italy and Spain, spanning acute and convalescent COVID-19.

In the authors' workflow: The assay estimated nucleated cells by amplifying reference gene primers. Sequencing was performed with immunoSEQ multiplex PCR; in TCRdb, only in-frame clones are kept and a portion is missing. The V and J calls and clone size were taken over from that table, and D and trimming were inferred from the DNA. The table shows hundreds of thousands of clones, with around 87% occurring only once. V was clipped by 5 bases and J by 8 bases, with 15 bases between them. The CDR3 is made up of 13 amino acids. Germline V gives CDR1 SGHNT, CDR2 YENEEA. Cohort assignment relied on participant-reported clinical history.

The sequence was collected from a woman between 18 and 30 years old with acute COVID-19. Sequenced sample: PBMCs or T cells enriched from blood (not recorded which). The V gene is TRBV11-3, the J gene TRBJ1-2; possible D gene TRBD1, 6 bases. CDR3 bases: TGTGCCAGCAGCGCCCGGGGGGCGCCCGGCTACACCTTC. This codes for CASSARGAPGYTF.